This T cell receptor (beta chain) came from a study of vaccination and CD4 T cells after COVID-19 (dated 2022 in TCRdb). Background on the whole study: SARS-CoV-2 positivity had been established in the convalescent patients by nasal swab PCR, and mild disease was recorded in about 9 of these patients and severe disease in one. Control cultures used a CEFX viral epitope pool as positive control, an HIV-1 Nef peptide pool as negative control, or no peptide. Post-COVID blood samples from convalescent patients were collected a median of around 110 days after diagnosis, with a range of 35 to 161 days. The convalescent cohort comprised six males and four females, including two Hispanic individuals, seven Caucasians, two Asians and one multiracial person. The time from the second vaccine dose to post-vaccine blood sampling had a median of around 72 days and ranged from about 12 to 241 days. In around 10 COVID-19 convalescent patients and a few infection-naive healthy vaccine recipients, researchers compared the spike-specific CD4+ TCR repertoire from before mRNA vaccination with the repertoire from after. For stimulating the cultures, overlapping spike peptide pools were used, derived from SARS-CoV-2 as well as from the common cold coronaviruses HCoV-NL63, HCoV-OC43 and HCoV-229E. Two doses of either the Pfizer-BioNTech BNT162b2 vaccine (n=8) or the Moderna mRNA-1273 vaccine (n=2) were administered to participants. Summary of the overall study and its limitations: In convalescent patients, nearly all vaccine-specific clones (304 of 307) were found to be mono-reactive for SARS-CoV-2 spike rather than cross-reactive with common cold coronaviruses. The median count of SARS-CoV-2-reactive clonotypes went up from about 23 after infection to about 40 after vaccination, although the change was not significant. Only a relatively small number of convalescent patients were included in the study, and early timepoints following natural infection were not analyzed. Among the post-vaccine SARS-CoV-2-reactive clones in convalescent patients, a median about 86% showed up only after vaccination, which suggests vaccine-specific priming.

Libraries were prepared through PCR. At the Johns Hopkins FTIC core, DNA from the cultured CD4+ T cells underwent TCR sequencing with the Oncomine TCR Beta short-read assay. The QIAamp micro DNA kit was used to extract genomic DNA from the cultured CD4+ T cells. The Oncomine TCR Beta libraries from cultured CD4+ T cells were pooled using unique dual indexes and then sequenced on an Illumina iSeq 100. On the study's bioinformatics: Non-productive sequences were filtered out, and CDR3s that did not start with C, did not end with F or W, or were shorter than 7 amino acids were discarded. The MANAFEST web application identified antigen-specific clonotypes by comparing peptide-stimulated wells against reference wells and other culture wells. For a clone to be called positive, the clone needed an FDR below 0.05, an odds ratio above 5, and a productive frequency above 0.1% in at least two of three replicate wells. A clonotype counted as cross-reactive if it showed significant expansion both in the SARS-CoV-2 spike wells and in at least one common cold coronavirus spike condition. Similarity between CDR3 sequences was evaluated in R version 3.6.1 using Levenshtein distances (stringdist) and unrooted phylogenetic trees (ape). TCRdb redid the processing of the public reads, applying fastp at Q25 and MiXCR, and retained in-frame beta chains. Each record represents a unique CDR3 protein, reported with the most common genes and DNA among its rows. The V and J calls follow TCRdb's processing rather than the paper's. Present in this sample are over 10,000 distinct CDR3 sequences, roughly 58% of which were seen just once. In total, the top ten clones hold roughly 12% of the sample.

In the case of this clonotype: Its antigen is unknown. Base quality data are lacking; no much larger clone is found one base away.

The CDR3 starts with the cysteine, ends with the phenylalanine, and has 15 residues. The DNA shown is the 45-base CDR3, in frame from base 1. CDR1 ENHRY and CDR2 SYGVKD were looked up in the germline V gene. Trimming costs V 4 bases and J 4 bases, and their ends lie 16 bases apart. The treatment or condition label on this specimen signifies: approximately nine-day PBMC culture with coronavirus spike peptide pools or control peptides (ViraFEST assay). To expand antigen-specific T cells with peptide pools and then pick out the expanded clonotypes through TCR sequencing, the study relied on the ViraFEST assay. The convalescent patients' positive SARS-CoV-2 PCR tests were from March to December 2020, which was before the Alpha, Beta and Delta variants emerged in the United States. Approximately 2.1 million PBMCs per well were cultured in IMDM with about 5% human AB serum and 8.5 to 10 IU/ml IL-2, plus 10 ug/ml peptide pools. On days 3 and 7, half of the culture medium was replaced with fresh IL-2-containing medium. Once the cells had been in culture for about 10 days, the EasySep CD4+ T cell isolation kit was used to isolate CD4+ T cells by negative selection. PBMCs were separated from whole blood using Ficoll-Paque Plus gradient centrifugation and then either used fresh or cryopreserved at -140C. Each culture condition was generally run in triplicate wells.

Sequencing was carried out using CD4+ T cells from blood, cultured in vitro. The source of this sequence is a human donor who had recovered from COVID-19. This chain joins TRBV10-3 to TRBJ2-5; the D gene is possibly TRBD2, with 5 bases matching. The CDR3 region reads CAISAGETSAETQYF. The sequence in DNA is TGTGCCATCAGTGCTGGGGAGACCTCGGCAGAGACCCAGTACTTC.